These 27 T cell receptor beta chains were all obtained from the same sample, sequenced in a study of blood T cell repertoires in COVID-19. This table comes from immunoSEQ multiplex PCR, and its TCRdb copy is limited to in-frame clones, with some not included. The profile shows about 230,000 clones, around 83% of them singletons. The sequencing input was peripheral blood. The receptors shown here come from a woman aged 45-60 years with acute or convalescent COVID-19.

The rearrangement uses TRBV10-3 and TRBJ1-6; 9 bases line up with TRBD1. Germline V gene data show CDR1 as ENHRY and CDR2 as SYGVKD. With 5 bases clipped from V and 8 bases from J, the junction kept 7 bases outside the gene matches. CDR3 size: 15 residues. CDR3 sequence (DNA): TGTGCCATCAGTCGCGAGACAGGGGGGGATTCACCCCTCCACTTT. It yields the protein CAISRETGGDSPLHF.

The chain links TRBV3-1 (or the pseudogene TRBV3-2) to TRBJ1-1; no firm D call. The V end was cut by 1 base, the J end by 5 bases, with 14 bases between. The CDR3 has 15 residues. Per the germline V gene, CDR1 is LGHDT and CDR2 is YNNKEL (reference sequence). The CDR3 region has the DNA TGTGCCAGCAGCCAAGGTCAGGTAGATGAAACTGAAGCTTTCTTT. Protein: CASSQGQVDETEAFF.

The CDR3 coding sequence is TGCGCCAGCAGCCAGAGGAACAAGTATCAAGAGACCCAGTACTTC. Amino acid sequence: CASSQRNKYQETQYF. V and J are TRBV4-3 and TRBJ2-5; D is undetermined. CDR1 is LGHNA and CDR2 is YSLEER in the germline V gene. V dropped 3 bases and J dropped 2 bases, with 13 bases sitting between them. CDR3 length: 15 amino acids.

The chain recombines TRBV25-1 with TRBJ1-5; D might be TRBD1 (5 bases). Trimming removed 8 bases at V and 1 base at J, with 12 bases between. CDR3 length: 14 residues. CDR1 and CDR2 (germline): MGHDK, SYGVNS. CDR3 nucleotides: TGTGCCAGCTCACCGGGGGTGAGCAATCAGCCCCAGCATTTT. Its translation: CASSPGVSNQPQHF.

The chain employs TRBV4-1 and TRBJ2-3; no firm D call. Germline V gene lookup returns CDR1 MGHRA and CDR2 YSYEKL. V was shortened by 3 bases and J by 2 bases, with 15 bases between the two germline ends. The CDR3 has 16 residues. The CDR3, as DNA: TGCGCCAGCAGCCAGGAAGACGGGTTCCTCACAGATACGCAGTATTTT. This encodes CASSQEDGFLTDTQYF.

The chain is built from TRBV6-2 or TRBV6-3 and TRBJ2-1, with D possibly matching TRBD2 (5 bases). Trimming shortened V by 5 bases and J by 5 bases, and 13 bases separated the two germline ends. The CDR3 is made up of 14 amino acids. Germline assignment: CDR1 MNHEY and CDR2 SVGEGT. This CDR3 reads CASSPLGGHNEQFF. The CDR3 region has the DNA TGTGCCAGCAGTCCCCTCGGCGGGCACAATGAGCAGTTCTTC.

In this sample, this clone turned up a few times. The CDR3 DNA is TGTGCCAGCAGTGAAGCAAGAGCGAATGAGCAGTTCTTC. It yields the protein CASSEARANEQFF. The genes are TRBV6-1 and TRBJ2-1, with no clear D. Germline V gene data show CDR1 as MNHNS and CDR2 as SASEGT. CDR3 size: 13 residues. Trimming shortened V by 0 bases and J by 7 bases, and 7 bases separated the two germline ends.

This rearrangement joins TRBV6-4 to TRBJ1-2, with 9 bases fitting TRBD1. Per the germline V gene, CDR1 is MRHNA and CDR2 is SNTAGT. V lost 4 bases and J lost 9; bases outside the gene matches: 9. CDR3 size: 14 residues. Here the CDR3 reads CASSVDRGASSYTF. CDR3 coding DNA: TGTGCCAGCAGTGTGGACAGGGGAGCGTCTAGCTACACCTTC.

This clone was seen just once. The junction and the germline gene differ at one end; a read error may be behind it. The chain combines TRBV7-7 with TRBJ2-3, with D uncertain. The CDR3 is 16 amino acids. Germline V gene sequence: CDR1 SSHAT, CDR2 FNYEAQ (reference sequence). The CDR3 nucleotides read TGTGCTAGCAGCCAGTCCCCGACATTTAGCACAGATACGCAGTATTTT. It yields the protein CASSQSPTFSTDTQYF.

V gene TRBV20-1 combines with J gene TRBJ2-7; no reliable D call. V shed 3 bases and J shed 5 bases, with 11 bases lying between them. CDR1 and CDR2 (germline): DFQATT, SNEGSKA (reference sequence). The CDR3 covers 12 residues. The DNA of the CDR3 is TGCAGTGCTAGTCGTGAGCGCCACGAGCAGTACTTC. This gives the protein CSASRERHEQYF.

This chain uses TRBV9 with TRBJ1-3; unclear D gene. Germline lookup yields CDR1 SGDLS and CDR2 YYNGEE. The CDR3 is 13 residues long. V was cut by 3 bases and J by 4 bases, with 8 bases left in between. DNA of the CDR3: TGTGCCAGCAGCGCGGAGGGAGGAAACACCATATATTTT. It yields the protein CASSAEGGNTIYF. Full variable domain (missing parts from reference TRBV9 and TRBJ1-3): DSGVTQTPKHLITATGQRVTLRCSPRSGDLSVYWYQQSLDQGLQFLIQYYNGEERAKGNILERFSAQQFPDLHSELNLSSLELGDSALYFCASSAEGGNTIYFGEGSWLTVV.

This chain connects TRBV2 to TRBJ2-7; D might be TRBD2 (5 bases). V was trimmed by 7 bases and J by 0 bases, leaving 16 bases between them. CDR3 size: 15 residues. CDR1 SNHLY and CDR2 FYNNEI come from the germline V gene. The CDR3 nucleotides read TGTGCCAGCATATTCTACGAGGGTAGCTCCTACGAGCAGTACTTC. It specifies CASIFYEGSSYEQYF.

The chain couples TRBV6-5 to TRBJ1-1; weak D call: TRBD1 (5 bases). From germline, CDR1 is MNHEY and CDR2 SVGAGI. The CDR3 consists of 13 residues. The V end was cut by 5 bases, the J end by 1 base, with 8 bases between. This chain's CDR3 is CASSPQGNTEAFF. The CDR3 nucleotides read TGTGCCAGCAGTCCGCAGGGGAACACTGAAGCTTTCTTT.

This chain connects TRBV13 to TRBJ2-7, with 9 bases aligning to TRBD1. CDR3 length: 15 amino acids. Per the germline V gene, CDR1 is PRHDT and CDR2 is FYEKMQ (reference sequence). After removal of 5 bases from V and 3 bases from J, the junction contained 8 bases not matched to a gene. CDR3 region: CASSPRTGEFYEQYF. CDR3 sequence (DNA): TGTGCCAGCAGCCCCCGGACAGGGGAGTTCTACGAGCAGTACTTC.

This clone turned up a few times. J is TRBJ2-1 and V is TRBV7-9; TRBD2 matches at 13 bases. This CDR3 region has 19 residues. Trimming cost V 1 base and J 8 bases; bases outside gene matches: 14. Germline loops: CDR1 SEHNR, CDR2 FQNEAQ (reference sequence). The chain's CDR3 is CASSLDKRLLAGGPDEQFF. As DNA, the CDR3 is TGTGCCAGCAGCTTAGATAAACGATTACTAGCGGGGGGGCCCGATGAGCAGTTCTTC.

A single count supports this clone. The rearrangement joins TRBV4-1 to TRBJ1-5, with a weak D call TRBD1 (5 bases). The germline V gene encodes CDR1 MGHRA and CDR2 YSYEKL. V dropped 0 bases and J dropped 2 bases, with 14 bases sitting between them. The CDR3 consists of 17 residues. The CDR3 sequence is CASSQDGGGEGNQPQHF. In DNA, the CDR3 is TGCGCCAGCAGCCAAGATGGCGGGGGGGAAGGCAATCAGCCCCAGCATTTT.

CDR3 in amino acids: CATSRPVTDTQYF. CDR3 nucleotides: TGTGCCACCAGCAGGCCGGTGACAGATACGCAGTATTTT. The J gene is TRBJ2-3, the V gene TRBV15; D call uncertain. Germline values: CDR1 LNHNV, CDR2 YYDKDF (reference sequence). V lost 3 bases and J 3 bases, leaving 7 bases between the germline ends. The CDR3 consists of 13 residues.

The rearrangement links TRBV30 to TRBJ1-6; possibly TRBD1 for D (5 bases). The CDR3 is 20 amino acids. Trimming shortened V by 3 bases and J by 10 bases, and 34 bases separated the two germline ends. Germline lookup yields CDR1 GTSNPN and CDR2 SVGIG (reference sequence). The CDR3: CAWSILWGREPGLVGSPLHF. CDR3 in DNA: TGTGCCTGGAGCATCCTCTGGGGCAGGGAACCAGGGTTGGTAGGGTCACCCCTCCACTTT. Looking up the rest from reference TRBV30 and TRBJ1-6 gives the full variable domain: SQTIHQWPATLVQPVGSPLSLECTVEGTSNPNLYWYRQAAGRGLQLLFYSVGIGQISSEVPQNLSASRPQDRQFILSSKKLLLSDSGFYLCAWSILWGREPGLVGSPLHFGNGTRLTVT.

CDR3 sequence: CASRQGTGSPLHF. The CDR3 DNA sequence: TGTGCCAGCAGACAGGGTACGGGTTCACCCCTCCACTTT. The rearrangement links TRBV28 to TRBJ1-6, with D tentatively TRBD1 (6 bases). CDR1 MDHEN and CDR2 SYDVKM come from the germline V gene. CDR3 length: 13 residues. Trimming left V 6 bases short and J 9 bases short, with 12 bases between.

The chain employs TRBV7-3 and TRBJ1-6; 8 bases line up with TRBD1. CDR3 size: 18 residues. The V gene end was trimmed by 4 bases and the J gene end by 5 bases; junction bases not matched to a gene: 13. CDR1 and CDR2 (germline): SGHTA, FQGTGA. The CDR3 DNA sequence: TGTGCCAGCAGCTCCACCAGGGGGCGGGTGGGCAATAATTCACCCCTCCACTTT. Translation: CASSSTRGRVGNNSPLHF. The full variable domain, in which reference TRBV7-3 and TRBJ1-6 provide the parts outside the CDR3, is GAGVSQTPSNKVTEKGKYVELRCDPISGHTALYWYRQSLGQGPEFLIYFQGTGAADDSGLPNDRFFAVRPEGSVSTLKIQRTERGDSAVYLCASSSTRGRVGNNSPLHFGNGTRLTVT.

This sequence joins TRBV5-1 and TRBJ1-2; D is perhaps TRBD1 (6 bases). Trimming removed 4 bases from V and 4 bases from J, with 11 bases in between. The germline V gene has CDR1 SGHRS and CDR2 YFSETQ. This CDR3 spans 13 amino acids. The CDR3 is CASSAGTSYGYTF. Written as DNA, the CDR3 is TGCGCCAGCAGCGCAGGGACATCCTATGGCTACACCTTC.

The rearrangement links TRBV5-6 to TRBJ2-7, with 9 bases fitting TRBD1. With 0 bases clipped from V and 6 bases from J, the junction kept 7 bases outside the gene matches. The CDR3 spans 15 residues. Germline CDR1 reads SGHDT; CDR2 reads YYEEEE. This CDR3 reads CASSLEGTGSPEQYF. DNA of the CDR3: TGTGCCAGCAGCTTGGAGGGGACAGGGTCTCCCGAGCAGTACTTC.

The V gene is TRBV2, the J gene TRBJ1-5; D not certain. Germline CDR1 SNHLY, CDR2 FYNNEI. The CDR3 loop spans 12 amino acids. Trimming cost V 5 bases and J 5 bases, with 7 bases left between them. The CDR3 nucleotides are TGTGCCAGCAGTCCCCAGGATCAGCCCCAGCATTTT. It translates to CASSPQDQPQHF.

The chain uses TRBV7-7 and TRBJ2-5, with D possibly TRBD1 on 6 matching bases. This CDR3 is 15 amino acids long. With 1 base removed from V and 5 bases from J, the gap between germline ends came to 14 bases. Germline CDR1 is SSHAT and CDR2 is FNYEAQ (reference sequence). This chain's CDR3 is CASSLGVGAPETQYF. CDR3 coding DNA: TGTGCCAGCAGCTTAGGCGTGGGGGCGCCGGAGACCCAGTACTTC.

The V call is TRBV19, the J call TRBJ1-2, with 7 bases identical to TRBD1. Germline loops: CDR1 LNHDA, CDR2 SQIVND (reference sequence). The trim removed 5 bases at V and 6 bases at J, leaving 12 bases unmatched. The CDR3 length is 15 residues. DNA of the CDR3: TGTGCCAGTAGTTTACAGGACAGGTCGCGGCATGGCTACACCTTC. It yields the protein CASSLQDRSRHGYTF.

The CDR3 nucleotides read TGTGCCAGCAGTTGGGGGACAGGGGACTACGAGCAGTACTTC. It codes for CASSWGTGDYEQYF. The chain combines TRBV28 with TRBJ2-7, with 10 bases that match TRBD1. The CDR3 is made up of 14 amino acids. Germline CDR1 is MDHEN and CDR2 is SYDVKM. J was trimmed by 3 bases and V by 4 bases; bases with no gene match: 3.

This chain uses TRBV28 with TRBJ2-3; TRBD2 might be the D (6 bases). V lost 4 bases, J lost 8 bases, and 7 bases lay in between. Per germline, CDR1 MDHEN and CDR2 SYDVKM. This CDR3 has 11 residues. This chain's CDR3 is CASSWRGTQYF. In DNA, the CDR3 is TGTGCCAGCAGTTGGCGGGGTACGCAGTATTTT.